These 20 T cell receptor beta chains originate from one sample sequenced in a study of chemoradiotherapy in HPV16-positive cancers. Sequencing was performed with immunoSEQ multiplex PCR; in TCRdb, only in-frame clones are kept and a portion is missing. The sample lists about 12,000 clones, around three fifths seen once, with 20% in the top ten. The sample here was taken from a patient who underwent chemoradiotherapy. These TCRs come from a human donor with HPV-associated anogenital cancer.

In its sample, this clone is medium-sized. The V gene is TRBV19, the J gene TRBJ2-6; D not resolved. The V gene's germline CDR1 is LNHDA and CDR2 SQIVND (reference sequence). The CDR3 has 16 amino acids. Trimming removed 3 bases at V and 3 bases at J, with 12 bases between. CDR3 DNA: TGTGCCAGTAGTATCGCTCGCGCTAGTGGGGCCAACGTCCTGACTTTC. It encodes CASSIARASGANVLTF.

This chain links TRBV7-6 with TRBJ2-5, with a weak D call TRBD1 (6 bases). V was pared by 3 bases and J by 3 bases, with 20 bases between. Germline V lookup: CDR1 SGHVS, CDR2 FNYEAQ. This CDR3 comprises 17 residues. DNA for the CDR3: TGTGCCAGCAGCTTTAAGACCCCAGGGGAGAGGAAAGAGACCCAGTACTTC. Its translation: CASSFKTPGERKETQYF.

V usage is TRBV6-5 and J usage is TRBJ2-5; TRBD1 agrees at 10 bases. The junction had 0 bases not matched to a gene; V was cut back by 1 base and J by 4 bases. CDR1 is MNHEY and CDR2 is SVGAGI in the germline V gene. This CDR3 spans 14 amino acids. The CDR3 DNA sequence: TGTGCCAGCAGTTACTGGACAGGGGGAGAGACCCAGTACTTC. Its protein is CASSYWTGGETQYF.

Regarding this clone: Other nucleotide sequences from this sample produce the same CDR3. The CDR3 here is CASSFLRGEQFF. The CDR3, as DNA: TGTGCCAGCAGTTTTCTGAGGGGTGAGCAGTTCTTC. The J gene is TRBJ2-1, the V gene TRBV27; D might be TRBD1 or TRBD2, each matching 5 bases. The CDR3 totals 12 residues. CDR1 is MNHEY, CDR2 SMNVEV, per germline (reference sequence). V was pared by 3 bases and J by 9 bases, with 9 bases between.

A few counts support this clone. V and J are TRBV25-1 and TRBJ1-6; 7 bases agree with TRBD1. Germline values: CDR1 MGHDK, CDR2 SYGVNS. V was clipped by 2 bases and J by 5 bases; unmatched bases: 6. The CDR3 extends over 16 amino acids. The CDR3 sequence is CASSEDKGAHNSPLHF. DNA of the CDR3: TGTGCCAGCAGTGAAGATAAGGGGGCGCATAATTCACCCCTCCACTTT.

V usage is TRBV5-1 and J usage is TRBJ1-3; 7 bases are a match to TRBD1. Germline lookup yields CDR1 SGHRS and CDR2 YFSETQ. The CDR3 spans 18 residues. V dropped 2 bases and J dropped 0; count of bases not matched to a gene: 11. The DNA for the CDR3 is TGCGCCAGCAGCTTCTCTCCCGGGACAGCTATCTCTGGAAACACCATATATTTT. This codes for CASSFSPGTAISGNTIYF. Combining the CDR3 with reference TRBV5-1 and TRBJ1-3 gives the whole variable domain KAGVTQTPRYLIKTRGQQVTLSCSPISGHRSVSWYQQTPGQGLQFLFEYFSETQRNKGNFPGRFSGRQFSNSRSEMNVSTLELGDSALYLCASSFSPGTAISGNTIYFGEGSWLTVV.

V is TRBV5-6 and J is TRBJ1-4, with D unresolved. V gave up 2 bases and J gave up 0 bases, with 14 bases separating them. This CDR3 is built from 17 residues. The germline gives CDR1 SGHDT, CDR2 YYEEEE. Here the CDR3 reads CASSFAQTLATNEKLFF. In DNA form, the CDR3 reads TGTGCCAGCAGCTTTGCCCAGACACTTGCAACTAATGAAAAACTGTTTTTT. The entire variable domain, with the rest obtained from reference TRBV5-6 and TRBJ1-4, is as follows: DAGVTQSPTHLIKTRGQQVTLRCSPKSGHDTVSWYQQALGQGPQFIFQYYEEEERQRGNFPDRFSGHQFPNYSSELNVNALLLGDSALYLCASSFAQTLATNEKLFFGSGTQLSVL.

The rearrangement links TRBV5-1 to TRBJ1-3, with D possibly matching TRBD1 (5 bases). This CDR3 contains 17 residues. In germline, CDR1 is SGHRS, CDR2 YFSETQ. V lost 1 base and J lost 0, with 14 bases in between. CDR3 protein: CASSLTTGPSSGNTIYF. CDR3 bases: TGCGCCAGCAGCTTGACGACGGGACCTAGCTCTGGAAACACCATATATTTT.

Written as DNA, the CDR3 is TGTGCCAGCAGGGAGGGACCGACCAGCTCCTACGAGCAGTACTTC. Protein: CASREGPTSSYEQYF. The V gene is TRBV7-3, the J gene TRBJ2-7; TRBD2 is a possible D gene (6 bases). This CDR3 is 15 amino acids long. Germline-derived CDR1 and CDR2 are SGHTA and FQGTGA. Trimming removed 6 bases at V and 0 bases at J, with 15 bases between.

This chain connects TRBV7-8 to TRBJ1-2, with D unresolved. Germline CDR1 and CDR2: SGHVS and FQNEAQ. The CDR3 runs to 13 residues. V lost 2 bases and J 5 bases, leaving 9 bases between the germline ends. The CDR3 DNA reads TGTGCCAGCAGCTTATTCTTGAGTTATGGCTACACCTTC. Residues: CASSLFLSYGYTF.

This clone turned up a few times. This chain links TRBV30 with TRBJ2-7, with TRBD1 identical over 9 bases. The CDR3 consists of 14 residues. Germline V gene lookup returns CDR1 GTSNPN and CDR2 SVGIG (reference sequence). V lost 3 bases and J lost 5; bases outside the gene matches: 8. The CDR3 protein is CAWSSGTGWNEQYF. The DNA of the CDR3 is TGTGCCTGGAGCTCCGGGACAGGGTGGAACGAGCAGTACTTC.

This sequence joins TRBV13 and TRBJ2-1; D is unresolved. The V and J ends lost 2 bases and 0 bases respectively, with 17 bases between them. The germline V gene encodes CDR1 PRHDT and CDR2 FYEKMQ (reference sequence). There are 18 residues in the CDR3. CDR3 bases: TGTGCCAGCAGCTTAAGTTTCTTCGGGCTGAGCTCCTACAATGAGCAGTTCTTC. Translating gives CASSLSFFGLSSYNEQFF.

This chain links TRBV28 with TRBJ1-2, with 8 bases fitting TRBD1. From germline, CDR1 is MDHEN and CDR2 SYDVKM. With V trimmed by 1 base and J by 10 bases, 5 bases remained unmatched. CDR3 size: 13 residues. CDR3 sequence: CASSLYRGRDYTF. DNA for the CDR3: TGTGCCAGCAGTTTATACAGGGGGAGGGACTACACCTTC.

The chain couples TRBV27 to TRBJ2-3, with D perhaps TRBD2 (5 bases). Per the germline V gene, CDR1 is MNHEY and CDR2 is SMNVEV (reference sequence). The CDR3 extends over 15 amino acids. V lost 10 bases, J lost 5 bases, and 22 bases lay in between. The CDR3 coding sequence is TGTGCCACTTCCTTTGAGGGCAGGTATGAAGATACGCAGTATTTT. Translating it yields CATSFEGRYEDTQYF.

CDR3 residues: CAWRSSGNTIYF. The DNA of the CDR3 is TGTGCCTGGAGGTCGTCCGGAAACACCATATATTTT. The gene calls are TRBV30 and TRBJ1-3, with D unresolved. From germline, CDR1 is GTSNPN and CDR2 SVGIG (reference sequence). With 3 bases removed from V and 4 bases from J, the gap between germline ends came to 7 bases. This CDR3 has 12 residues.

This clone has a handful of counts. The chain joins TRBV4-2 to TRBJ2-2; D ambiguous. The V gene lost 0 bases and the J gene lost 3 bases, with 14 bases spanning the gap. The CDR3 is 17 amino acids. Germline V gene lookup returns CDR1 LGHNA and CDR2 YNFKEQ. The CDR3 spells CASSQERYRRDTGELFF. The CDR3 bases are TGTGCCAGCAGCCAAGAAAGGTACCGCCGGGACACCGGGGAGCTGTTTTTT.

The chain has TRBV9 and TRBJ2-5, with 7 bases lining up with TRBD2. Unmatched junction bases numbered 7, after V lost 1 base and J lost 4 bases. Per the germline V gene, CDR1 is SGDLS and CDR2 is YYNGEE. This CDR3 comprises 15 residues. CDR3 region: CASSVLGGWSETQYF. For the CDR3, the DNA is TGTGCCAGCAGCGTACTCGGGGGGTGGTCAGAGACCCAGTACTTC.

The chain is built from TRBV7-9 and TRBJ2-3, with D unclear. Trimming shortened V by 5 bases and J by 6 bases, and 18 bases separated the two germline ends. Germline V gives CDR1 SEHNR, CDR2 FQNEAQ (reference sequence). The length of the CDR3 is 15 residues. CDR3 protein: CASSTSNGIRDTQYF. The CDR3 nucleotides read TGTGCCAGCAGCACTTCTAACGGCATACGTGATACGCAGTATTTT.

V and J are TRBV30 and TRBJ1-1; D is possibly TRBD1 (5 bases). The CDR3 loop spans 13 amino acids. Germline values: CDR1 GTSNPN, CDR2 SVGIG (reference sequence). V lost 2 bases to trimming and J lost 4 bases, with 11 bases between them. CDR3 sequence: CAWSWGGTTEAFF. CDR3 coding DNA: TGTGCCTGGAGTTGGGGAGGGACCACTGAAGCTTTCTTT.

On this clone itself: The junction and the germline gene differ at one end; a read error may be behind it. The rearrangement uses TRBV30 and TRBJ2-1, with D possibly called TRBD1 or TRBD2 (6 bases each). Germline V gives CDR1 GTSNPN, CDR2 SVGIG (reference sequence). This CDR3 is built from 15 residues. The CDR3 here is CAWTPGGVSSNEQFF. DNA for the CDR3: TGTGCCTGGACCCCCGGGGGCGTGTCCTCCAATGAGCAGTTCTTC.